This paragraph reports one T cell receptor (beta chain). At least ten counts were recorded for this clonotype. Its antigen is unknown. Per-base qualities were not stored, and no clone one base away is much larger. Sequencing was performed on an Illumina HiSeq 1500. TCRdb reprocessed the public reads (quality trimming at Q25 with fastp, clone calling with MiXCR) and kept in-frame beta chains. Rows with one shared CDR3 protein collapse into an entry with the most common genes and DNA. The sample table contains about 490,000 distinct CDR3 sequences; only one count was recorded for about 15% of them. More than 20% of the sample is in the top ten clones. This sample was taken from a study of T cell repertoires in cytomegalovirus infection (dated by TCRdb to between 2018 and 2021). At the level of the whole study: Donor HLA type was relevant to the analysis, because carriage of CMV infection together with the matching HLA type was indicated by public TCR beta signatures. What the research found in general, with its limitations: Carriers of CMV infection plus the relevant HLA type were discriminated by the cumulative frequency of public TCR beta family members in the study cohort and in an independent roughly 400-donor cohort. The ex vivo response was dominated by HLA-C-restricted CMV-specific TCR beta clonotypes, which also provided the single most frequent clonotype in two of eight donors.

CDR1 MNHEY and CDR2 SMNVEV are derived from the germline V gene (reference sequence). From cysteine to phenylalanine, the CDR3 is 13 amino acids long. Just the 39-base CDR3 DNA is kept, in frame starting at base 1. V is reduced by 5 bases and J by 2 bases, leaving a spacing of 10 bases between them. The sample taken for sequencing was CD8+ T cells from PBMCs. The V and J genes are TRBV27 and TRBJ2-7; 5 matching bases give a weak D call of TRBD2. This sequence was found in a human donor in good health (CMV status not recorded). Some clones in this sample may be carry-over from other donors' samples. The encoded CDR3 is CASSVTGTYEQYF. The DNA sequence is TGTGCCAGCAGTGTCACGGGAACCTACGAGCAGTACTTC.